A single TCR beta chain is shown here with its context. Its antigen is undetermined. TCRdb re-analyzed the PCR reads using MiXCR. The repertoire holds approximately 60,000 clones, with 25% to 30% as singletons. Germline CDR1 and CDR2: MNHNS and SASEGT. Trimming cost V 8 bases and J 6 bases, with 11 bases left between them. The CDR3 covers 12 residues. The sample comes from a study of metastatic and nonmetastatic thyroid tumors. General study results and limits: Patients with malignant thyroid tumors reportedly had significantly higher TCR beta diversity than those with benign nodules, in blood and tumor.

Thyroid surgery was preceded by no treatment in any patient. The sequence was obtained from a female donor with papillary thyroid cancer or a benign thyroid nodule (not recorded which). Some clones in this sample may be carry-over from other donors' samples. Source material: blood. V usage is TRBV6-1 and J usage is TRBJ1-3; a possible D gene is TRBD1 (5 bases). The CDR3 reads CASGVGANTIYF. DNA of the CDR3: TGTGCCAGCGGGGTAGGGGCAAACACCATATATTTT.